These 5 T cell receptor beta chains were sequenced from one sample in a study of cytomegalovirus exposure and HLA in healthy donors. Researchers ran the PCR with 60 Vbeta and 13 Jbeta primers. The assay was immunoSEQ multiplex PCR, and TCRdb's table has in-frame clones only and misses some. The sample carries about 210,000 clones, 82% recorded once. The sequenced sample was PBMCs. The receptors derive from a man aged 40-50 years in good health and CMV-seropositive.

This clone is a singleton in its sample. The chain combines TRBV6-1 with TRBJ2-1; 7 nucleotides match TRBD2. The CDR3 is 15 residues long. V lost 6 bases, J lost 2 bases, and 7 bases stayed unmatched. Germline values: CDR1 MNHNS, CDR2 SASEGT. The CDR3 nucleotides read TGTGCCAGCAGAGAGGGAGGGAGGGCCTACAATGAGCAGTTCTTC. Its translation: CASREGGRAYNEQFF.

The genes are TRBV7-3 and TRBJ2-7; 8 bases are a match to TRBD2. This CDR3 region has 15 residues. Germline CDR1 is SGHTA and CDR2 is FQGTGA. V was clipped by 4 bases and J by 2 bases; unmatched bases: 7. CDR3 in DNA: TGTGCCAGCAGCTATAGCGGGACGAGTACCTACGAGCAGTACTTC. It specifies CASSYSGTSTYEQYF.

With respect to this clone: The junction departs from germline at one end; a sequencing error may be responsible. This chain links TRBV27 with TRBJ1-1; D is unresolved. This CDR3 has 12 residues. Germline V gives CDR1 MNHEY, CDR2 SMNVEV (reference sequence). The CDR3 sequence: CASSARNTEAFF. CDR3 DNA: TGTGCTAGCAGTGCGAGGAACACTGAAGCTTTCTTT.

The chain is built from TRBV14 and TRBJ2-7; the match to TRBD2 covers 11 bases. V was pared by 1 base and J by 3 bases, with 2 bases of the junction left unmatched. Germline-derived CDR1 and CDR2 are SGHDN and FVKESK. The CDR3 is 15 amino acids. DNA for the CDR3: TGTGCCAGCAGCCAAGGACTAGCGGGATTCTACGAGCAGTACTTC. Translating it yields CASSQGLAGFYEQYF. Complete variable domain (other parts from reference TRBV14 and TRBJ2-7): EAGVTQFPSHSVIEKGQTVTLRCDPISGHDNLYWYRRVMGKEIKFLLHFVKESKQDESGMPNNRFLAERTGGTYSTLKVQPAELEDSGVYFCASSQGLAGFYEQYFGPGTRLTVT.

The V call is TRBV6-1, the J call TRBJ2-7; D ambiguous. Trimming removed 1 base at V and 4 bases at J, with 14 bases between. CDR3 length: 15 residues. CDR1 and CDR2 (germline): MNHNS, SASEGT. The CDR3 is CASSEVNSPRYEQYV. CDR3 in DNA: TGTGCCAGCAGTGAAGTGAACAGCCCACGGTACGAGCAGTACGTC.